These T cell receptor beta chains were read from a single sample in a study of patients and donors after allogeneic stem cell transplantation. TCRdb passed the RT-PCR reads through MiXCR, listing each CDR3 protein once. The sample records about a million distinct CDR3 sequences, over 15% being singletons. Sample: blood, either unsorted or a sorted T cell fraction (not recorded which). The source of these receptors is a human donor who was either an allogeneic HSCT recipient or a stem cell or donor lymphocyte infusion donor (not recorded which). It is not recorded whose cells these are; they may come from a transplant donor. Both conserved end residues are part of each CDR3. Fields, in order: V gene, J gene, clone size, D gene, CDR3 DNA, CDR3 protein. The D gene is left open where the match is weak. Not every row has a clone size; where given, it reads once, few, many or a size class.

TRBV5-1,TRBJ2-2,few,NA,TGCGCCAGCAGCTTGGATGGTCCCCGGGGCACCGGGGAGCTGTTTTTT,CASSLDGPRGTGELFF
TRBV12-3/TRBV12-4,TRBJ2-7,NA,TRBD1,TGTGCCAGCAGTTTTAGGGACAGGCAGCACGAGCAGTACTTC,CASSFRDRQHEQYF
TRBV5-1,TRBJ2-7,NA,NA,TGCGCCAGCAGCGCAGATTGGTACGAGCAGTACTTC,CASSADWYEQYF
TRBV5-1,TRBJ2-3,NA,TRBD2,TGCGCCAGCAGCTTATCGAGTTGGGGGGGTACGCAGTATTTT,CASSLSSWGGTQYF
TRBV3-1,TRBJ1-1,NA,TRBD1,TGTGCCAGCAGCCCTAACGACAGGGTAAGAGCTTTCTTT,CASSPNDRVRAFF
TRBV29-1,TRBJ2-1,many,NA,TGCAGCGTTGACGCAGGGAGGAATGAGCAGTTCTTC,CSVDAGRNEQFF
TRBV24-1,TRBJ2-1,many,TRBD1,TGTGCCACCCAACCGGGACAGACAAACAATGAGCAGTTCTTC,CATQPGQTNNEQFF
TRBV12-3/TRBV12-4,TRBJ1-5,few,NA,TGTGCCAGCAGTTTAGGAAAGCCCCAGCATTTT,CASSLGKPQHF
TRBV20-1,TRBJ2-2,NA,NA,TGCAGTGCTAGGGAGTGGGCCACCGGGGAGCTGTTTTTT,CSAREWATGELFF
TRBV27,TRBJ2-3,NA,TRBD1,TGTGCCAGCAGTTTCACCGCGGACAGGGGAAGCACAGATACGCAGTATTTT,CASSFTADRGSTDTQYF
TRBV10-3,TRBJ2-5,NA,TRBD2,TGTGCCATCAGTGACTGGACTAGCGGGGGGTCCCAAGAGACCCAGTACTTC,CAISDWTSGGSQETQYF
TRBV20-1,TRBJ1-3,NA,NA,TGCAGTGCGCGGAAAGACCCCTCTGGAAACACCATATATTTT,CSARKDPSGNTIYF
TRBV15,TRBJ2-4,few,TRBD2,TGTGCCACCAGCGGCCGACTAGCGGGAGGGTTAAACATTCAGTACTTC,CATSGRLAGGLNIQYF
TRBV5-1,TRBJ2-3,NA,NA,TGCGCCAGCAGCTTTGTGGCAACATTTAGCACAGATACGCAGTATTTT,CASSFVATFSTDTQYF
TRBV4-1,TRBJ1-1,NA,NA,TGCGCCAGCAGCCAAGCCGCTCAGGGCGGGAACACTGAAGCTTTCTTT,CASSQAAQGGNTEAFF
TRBV12-3/TRBV12-4,TRBJ1-3,NA,NA,TGTGCCAGCATCCTAGATGGAAACACCATATATTTT,CASILDGNTIYF
TRBV5-6,TRBJ2-1,NA,TRBD2,TGTGCCAGCAGCTTGGGGGGGGGTAGGAATGAGCAGTTCTTC,CASSLGGGRNEQFF
TRBV6-1,TRBJ1-1,NA,NA,TGTGCCAGCAGTGAGACAGCAAACACTGAAGCTTTCTTT,CASSETANTEAFF
TRBV29-1,TRBJ1-1,many,NA,TGCAGCGGGATAACAGGGACTAAAAACACTGAAGCTTTCTTT,CSGITGTKNTEAFF
TRBV10-3,TRBJ2-3,NA,TRBD1,TGTGCCATCAGGGAGAGGACAGGGGGCAAGGATACGCAGTATTTT,CAIRERTGGKDTQYF
TRBV15,TRBJ1-5,few,NA,TGTGCCACCAGTTTGACAGACTCTAGCAATCAGCCCCAGCATTTT,CATSLTDSSNQPQHF
TRBV4-1,TRBJ2-1,few,NA,TGCGCCAGCAGCCCGATCGGTGGGGGCATCAATGAGCAGTTCTTC,CASSPIGGGINEQFF
TRBV12-3/TRBV12-4,TRBJ2-1,NA,NA,TGTGCCAGCACCCCCGATTGGGAGGTACGCAATGAGCAGTTCTTC,CASTPDWEVRNEQFF
TRBV10-3,TRBJ2-1,many,TRBD2,TGTGCCATCAGGATCAGCGGGAGTGACTATGAGCAGTTCTTC,CAIRISGSDYEQFF
TRBV11-2,TRBJ2-7,NA,NA,TGTGCCAGCAGCTCCCGGACGGACCTCTCACATTCCCACATGGAGGAGCAGTACTTC,CASSSRTDLSHSHMEEQYF
TRBV20-1,TRBJ2-1,NA,NA,TGCAGTGCTAGAGGTCTCGTAAATGAGCAGTTCTTC,CSARGLVNEQFF
TRBV5-6,TRBJ2-7,NA,TRBD2,TGTGCCAGCAGCCTCCCCCTCGCGCTAGCGGGTCTGAGCGGGGAGCAGTACTTC,CASSLPLALAGLSGEQYF
TRBV9,TRBJ2-5,NA,NA,TGTGCCAGCAGCGTTTTGACTGGGGTGGGAGAGACCCAGTACTTC,CASSVLTGVGETQYF
TRBV27,TRBJ1-5,NA,NA,TGTGCCAGCAGTCGAGCGAGAGGGGCCAATCAGCCCCAGCATTTT,CASSRARGANQPQHF
TRBV18,TRBJ1-1,few,NA,TGTGCCAGCTCACCAATGTCGTGGGCGATGCGGAACACTGAAGCTTTCTTT,CASSPMSWAMRNTEAFF
TRBV2,TRBJ2-4,NA,TRBD2,TGTGCCAGCAGGAGTAGCGGGAGTTTGTCAGCCAAAAACATTCAGTACTTC,CASRSSGSLSAKNIQYF
TRBV7-9,TRBJ1-2,NA,NA,TGTGCCAGCAGCTCCCCTGGCGGGGGGCGCGGGGGTGGCTACACCTTC,CASSSPGGGRGGGYTF
TRBV7-6,TRBJ2-5,NA,NA,TGTGCCAGCAGCTTAGATGAATGGGAACTGATCCAGTACTTC,CASSLDEWELIQYF
TRBV29-1,TRBJ2-7,NA,NA,TGCAGCGTGCTTTTATTAGGCAGATCTTCCTACGAGCAGTACTTC,CSVLLLGRSSYEQYF
TRBV12-3/TRBV12-4,TRBJ2-2,few,NA,TGTGCCAGCAGTGGTATGGTAGCGCGCACCGGGGAGCTGTTTTTT,CASSGMVARTGELFF
TRBV5-1,TRBJ1-1,few,NA,TGCGCCAGCAGCTTGGAACCCTCGGCAGGCCCGACTGAAGCTTTCTTT,CASSLEPSAGPTEAFF
TRBV27,TRBJ2-5,NA,NA,TGTGCCAGCACTCCCCTTAGGGGGAGAAGAGTACAAGAGACCCAGTACTTC,CASTPLRGRRVQETQYF
TRBV12-5,TRBJ2-5,few,NA,TGTGCTAGTGGTTTCGGCCTCCGACAAGAGACCCAGTACTTC,CASGFGLRQETQYF
TRBV20-1,TRBJ2-7,few,NA,TGCAGTGCCAGAGATTTTTCGATCGGGCCAGACTACGAGCAGTACTTC,CSARDFSIGPDYEQYF